This T cell receptor beta chain originates from a study of T cell changes during pregnancy in multiple sclerosis. TCRdb's copy holds only in-frame clones and misses some; the assay was immunoSEQ multiplex PCR. The table records about 100,000 clones, around 92% of them present only once. Germline CDR1 is MNHNY and CDR2 is SVGAGI (reference sequence). V dropped 2 bases and J dropped 4 bases, with 11 bases sitting between them. This CDR3 contains 14 residues. The clonotype comes from a female donor with multiple sclerosis, enrolled in a pregnancy study. Specimen: peripheral blood, collected after pregnancy. This chain connects TRBV6-6 to TRBJ1-1; D is uncertain. CDR3: CASSYPSAATEAFF. CDR3 DNA sequence: TGTGCCAGCAGTTACCCCTCGGCGGCCACTGAAGCTTTCTTT.